These 9 T cell receptor beta chains came from one sample sequenced in a study of blood T cell repertoires in COVID-19. Measured with immunoSEQ multiplex PCR; TCRdb has only the in-frame clones, and not every one. This sample has 25,000 to 30,000 clones, with about 89% found just once. The sample consisted of peripheral blood. The source of these receptors is a human donor in a cohort sampled during active COVID-19.

The count of this clone is one. The V gene is TRBV2, the J gene TRBJ1-1, with 11 bases matching TRBD1. J was trimmed by 5 bases and V by 3 bases; bases with no gene match: 5. This CDR3 has 15 amino acids. The germline V gene encodes CDR1 SNHLY and CDR2 FYNNEI. The CDR3, as DNA: TGTGCCAGCAGTGAGAGGACAGGGGGCTTGACTGAAGCTTTCTTT. This codes for CASSERTGGLTEAFF.

The chain combines TRBV3-1 (or the pseudogene TRBV3-2) with TRBJ2-2; TRBD2 matches at 9 bases. This CDR3 region has 16 residues. J was trimmed by 7 bases and V by 5 bases; bases with no gene match: 11. Germline assignment: CDR1 LGHDT and CDR2 YNNKEL (reference sequence). The CDR3 spells CASSNIAGAGSGELFF. CDR3 nucleotide sequence: TGTGCCAGCAGCAACATAGCGGGGGCCGGGAGCGGGGAGCTGTTTTTT.

Only one count was recorded for this clone. The chain links TRBV6-4 to TRBJ2-3; possible D gene TRBD2, 5 bases. The CDR3 is 15 residues long. Germline V gives CDR1 MRHNA, CDR2 SNTAGT. Trimming took 7 bases from V and 4 from J, leaving 18 bases between them. In DNA form, the CDR3 reads TGTGCCAGCATCATCTGGACGGGGAGCGCAGATACGCAGTATTTT. It specifies CASIIWTGSADTQYF.

This chain links TRBV6-5 with TRBJ2-1; no definite D call. V lost 8 bases and J 13 bases, leaving 27 bases between the germline ends. Germline values: CDR1 MNHEY, CDR2 SVGAGI. This CDR3 is 15 amino acids long. DNA of the CDR3: TGTGCCAGCCGTAGAGATATTATTACTGCCCAAAACCAGTTCTTC. It specifies CASRRDIITAQNQFF.

By share, this clone counts as medium-sized. V gene TRBV10-3 combines with J gene TRBJ1-3; a possible D gene is TRBD1 (5 bases). V shed 6 bases and J shed 5 bases, with 17 bases lying between them. Per the germline V gene, CDR1 is ENHRY and CDR2 is SYGVKD. The CDR3 totals 15 residues. CDR3 amino acids: CAIREAQAGRNTIYF. The CDR3 region has the DNA TGTGCCATCAGGGAGGCACAGGCAGGAAGAAACACCATATATTTT.

The chain combines TRBV27 with TRBJ2-7; 7 nucleotides match TRBD1. With 6 bases clipped from V and 4 bases from J, the junction kept 9 bases outside the gene matches. Germline V gene lookup returns CDR1 MNHEY and CDR2 SMNVEV (reference sequence). This CDR3 region has 14 residues. CDR3 in DNA: TGTGCCAGCAGACAGGGGCCAGGAGAGTACGAGCAGTACTTC. It codes for CASRQGPGEYEQYF.

This chain links TRBV27 with TRBJ2-1; 9 bases align to TRBD2. This CDR3 contains 16 residues. With V trimmed by 7 bases and J by 7 bases, 14 bases remained unmatched. The germline V gene encodes CDR1 MNHEY and CDR2 SMNVEV (reference sequence). As DNA, the CDR3 is TGTGCCAGCATTACGCTTTCGACTAGCGGATCGAATGAGCAGTTCTTC. It is translated as CASITLSTSGSNEQFF.

The V call is TRBV30, the J call TRBJ1-1; 7 bases are shared with TRBD1. The V segment lost 5 bases and the J segment 1 base; nucleotides outside the gene matches: 4. CDR3 length equals 13 residues. The germline CDR1 and CDR2 sequences are GTSNPN and SVGIG (reference sequence). In nucleotides, the CDR3 is TGTGCCTGGGAGGGACAGCCGAACACTGAAGCTTTCTTT. Protein product: CAWEGQPNTEAFF.

This clone showed up just once. The V gene is TRBV28, the J gene TRBJ1-6; D not resolved. The germline V gene has CDR1 MDHEN and CDR2 SYDVKM. V lost 6 bases and J 0 bases, leaving 12 bases between the germline ends. This CDR3 is built from 16 residues. CDR3 in DNA: TGTGCCAGCAGCTGGACTGCTAACTCCTATAATTCACCCCTCCACTTT. Residues: CASSWTANSYNSPLHF.